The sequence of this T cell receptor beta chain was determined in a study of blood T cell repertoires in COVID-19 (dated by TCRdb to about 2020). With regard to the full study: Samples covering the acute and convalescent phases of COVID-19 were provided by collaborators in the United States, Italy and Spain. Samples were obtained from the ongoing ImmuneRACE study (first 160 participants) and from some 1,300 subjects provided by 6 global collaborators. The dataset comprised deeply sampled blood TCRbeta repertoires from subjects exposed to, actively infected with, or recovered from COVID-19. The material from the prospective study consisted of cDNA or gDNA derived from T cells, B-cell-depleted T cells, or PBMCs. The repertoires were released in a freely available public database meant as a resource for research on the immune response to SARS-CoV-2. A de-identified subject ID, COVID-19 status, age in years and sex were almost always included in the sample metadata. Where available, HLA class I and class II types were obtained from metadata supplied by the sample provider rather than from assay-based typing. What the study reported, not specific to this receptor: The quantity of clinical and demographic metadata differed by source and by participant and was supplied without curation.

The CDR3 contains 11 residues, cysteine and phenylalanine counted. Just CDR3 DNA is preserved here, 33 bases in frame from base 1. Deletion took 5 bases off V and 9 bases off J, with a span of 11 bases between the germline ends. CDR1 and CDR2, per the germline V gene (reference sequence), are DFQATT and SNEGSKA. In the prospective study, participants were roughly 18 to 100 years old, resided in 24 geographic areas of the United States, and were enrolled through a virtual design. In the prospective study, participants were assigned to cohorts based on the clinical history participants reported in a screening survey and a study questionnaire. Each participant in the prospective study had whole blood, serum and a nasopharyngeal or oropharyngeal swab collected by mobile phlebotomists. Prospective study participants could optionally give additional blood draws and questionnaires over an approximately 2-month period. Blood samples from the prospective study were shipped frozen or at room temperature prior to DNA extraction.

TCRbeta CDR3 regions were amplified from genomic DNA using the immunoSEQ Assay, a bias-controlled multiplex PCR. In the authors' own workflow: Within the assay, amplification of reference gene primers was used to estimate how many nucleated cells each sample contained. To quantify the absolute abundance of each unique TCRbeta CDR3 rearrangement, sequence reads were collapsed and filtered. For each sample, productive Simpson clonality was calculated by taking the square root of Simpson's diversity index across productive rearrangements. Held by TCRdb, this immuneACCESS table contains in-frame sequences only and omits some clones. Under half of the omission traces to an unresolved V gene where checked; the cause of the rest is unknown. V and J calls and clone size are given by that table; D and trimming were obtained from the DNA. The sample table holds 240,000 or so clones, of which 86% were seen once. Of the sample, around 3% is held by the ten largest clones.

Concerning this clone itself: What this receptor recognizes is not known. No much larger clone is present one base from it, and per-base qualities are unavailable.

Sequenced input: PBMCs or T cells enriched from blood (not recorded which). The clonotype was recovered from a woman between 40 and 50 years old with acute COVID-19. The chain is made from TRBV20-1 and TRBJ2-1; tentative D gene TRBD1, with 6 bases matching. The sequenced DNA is TGCAGTGCTGGGGGCATGGGTGAGCAGTTCTTC. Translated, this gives CSAGGMGEQFF.